This T cell receptor (beta chain) was found in a study of blood T cell repertoires in COVID-19. Study summary: The United States, Italy and Spain supplied acute and convalescent COVID-19 samples. The analysed material was cDNA or gDNA that came from T cells, B-cell-depleted T cells, or PBMCs.

In the original analysis: From reference gene primer amplification, estimates of nucleated cell counts were derived. Here immunoSEQ multiplex PCR was the method, and the copy in TCRdb shows in-frame clones only, minus some. V, J and clone size are those of that table, while D and trimming were read from the DNA. The table includes some 120,000 clones, roughly 83% detected once. Germline V lookup: CDR1 SEHNR, CDR2 FQNEAQ (reference sequence). The CDR3 is made up of 11 amino acids. Trimming removed 6 bases at V and 13 bases at J, with 15 bases between. The material sequenced was peripheral blood. The TCR originated in a woman between 50 and 59 years old with acute or convalescent COVID-19. The chain carries TRBV7-9 and TRBJ1-2, with D unclear. CDR3 DNA: TGTGCCAGCAGTTCAGGCGTAGTTTGCACCTTC. This sequence encodes CASSSGVVCTF.